This T cell receptor beta chain was sequenced during a study of blood T cell repertoires in COVID-19. Study at large: Acute and convalescent COVID-19 specimens originated in the United States, Italy and Spain. From T cells, B-cell-depleted T cells, or PBMCs came the material, which was cDNA or gDNA.

Authors' data handling: The assay estimated nucleated cells by amplifying reference gene primers. The assay was immunoSEQ multiplex PCR, and TCRdb's table has in-frame clones only and misses some. From that table come the V and J calls and clone size; the DNA was used to work out D and trimming. Of some 65,000 clones listed, more than 65% are singletons. The CDR3 length is 14 residues. Germline CDR1 reads MRHNA; CDR2 reads SNTAGT. V dropped 8 bases and J dropped 2 bases, with 15 bases sitting between them. The receptor comes from a woman in her 70s with acute or convalescent COVID-19. The V gene is TRBV6-4, the J gene TRBJ1-1; D possibly corresponds to TRBD1 (5 bases). The sample was peripheral blood. CDR3 DNA: TGTGCCAGCCGAGGAGCGGGGGTCAACACTGAAGCTTTCTTT. This codes for CASRGAGVNTEAFF.